Listed here are 8 T cell receptor beta chains from one sample, sequenced in a study of cytomegalovirus exposure and HLA in healthy donors. PCR amplification relied on 60 Vbeta primers (plus 13 Jbeta primers). TCRdb keeps only in-frame clones here, not all; method: immunoSEQ multiplex PCR. Seen here are about 76,000 clones, just over 70% observed once, and the top ten hold 4.9%. The specimen was PBMCs. The receptors were sampled from a man aged 55-75 years in good health and CMV-seropositive.

The chain carries TRBV29-1 and TRBJ2-7, with TRBD1 identical over 11 bases. CDR1 is SQVTM, CDR2 ANQGSEA, per germline. This CDR3 spans 13 amino acids. V gave up 7 bases and J gave up 6 bases; unmatched junction bases: 8. The CDR3, as DNA: TGCAGCGCCGGCACAGGGACAGGGGGCGAGCAGTACTTC. It specifies CSAGTGTGGEQYF.

Comment on this clone: The junction and the germline gene differ at one end; a read error may be behind it. The chain is built from TRBV9 and TRBJ2-4; D may be TRBD1 (6 bases). From germline, CDR1 is SGDLS and CDR2 YYNGEE. The CDR3 has 13 amino acids. CDR3 region: CASSVAGDRPPPF. The CDR3 coding sequence is TGTGCCAGCAGCGTAGCAGGGGATCGCCCTCCCCCCTTC. Together with reference TRBV9 and TRBJ2-4, the CDR3 gives the full variable domain: DSGVTQTPKHLITATGQRVTLRCSPRSGDLSVYWYQQSLDQGLQFLIQYYNGEERAKGNILERFSAQQFPDLHSELNLSSLELGDSALYFCASSVAGDRPPPFGAGTRLSVL.

This clone was seen a few times. The gene calls are TRBV7-2 and TRBJ2-3; maybe TRBD2 (5 bases). Trimming left V 4 bases short and J 0 bases short, with 14 bases between. This CDR3 has 16 amino acids. Germline lookup yields CDR1 SGHTA and CDR2 FQGNSA. The CDR3 is CASSSYGVLSTDTQYF. The CDR3, as DNA: TGTGCCAGCAGCTCCTACGGGGTCCTGAGCACAGATACGCAGTATTTT.

This chain connects TRBV2 to TRBJ2-3, with 8 bases identical to TRBD2. The trim removed 8 bases at V and 1 base at J, leaving 2 bases unmatched. Germline V gives CDR1 SNHLY, CDR2 FYNNEI. The CDR3 extends over 13 amino acids. The CDR3 DNA sequence: TGTGCCAGCCTACTAGCGGGCACAGATACGCAGTATTTT. Encoded protein: CASLLAGTDTQYF.

This clone was observed a single time. The chain is built from TRBV10-3 and TRBJ1-5; the D gene is possibly TRBD1 (5 bases). The V end was cut by 6 bases, the J end by 5 bases, with 14 bases between. The CDR3 loop spans 14 amino acids. Germline V CDR1 and CDR2: ENHRY, SYGVKD. CDR3 sequence reads: CAISQDNSYQPQHF. The CDR3 DNA reads TGTGCCATCAGCCAGGACAACAGCTATCAGCCCCAGCATTTT.

This chain uses TRBV4-1 with TRBJ2-7, with TRBD2 identical over 7 bases. J lost 0 bases, V lost 4 bases, and 6 bases had no gene match. This CDR3 spans 15 amino acids. Germline loops: CDR1 MGHRA, CDR2 YSYEKL. The CDR3 sequence is CASSLREGPSYEQYF. The CDR3 coding sequence is TGCGCCAGCAGCCTTAGGGAGGGCCCCTCCTACGAGCAGTACTTC.

This clone has just a few counts. This sequence joins TRBV7-2 and TRBJ1-2; 9 positions match TRBD1. The ends lost 4 bases at V and 5 bases at J; junction bases unmatched: 8. Germline assignment: CDR1 SGHTA and CDR2 FQGNSA. This CDR3 has 15 residues. The CDR3 is CASSSSGTGIYGYTF. The DNA for the CDR3 is TGTGCCAGCAGCTCATCCGGGACAGGGATTTATGGCTACACCTTC.

The chain couples TRBV5-5 to TRBJ2-7; 13 bases agree with TRBD2. The CDR3 sequence is 16 residues long. Trimming cost V 4 bases and J 0 bases; bases outside gene matches: 4. CDR1 and CDR2 from the germline V gene are SGHKS and YYEKEE (reference sequence). The CDR3: CASSKGLAGDSYEQYF. In DNA form, the CDR3 reads TGTGCCAGCAGCAAAGGACTAGCGGGGGACTCCTACGAGCAGTACTTC.